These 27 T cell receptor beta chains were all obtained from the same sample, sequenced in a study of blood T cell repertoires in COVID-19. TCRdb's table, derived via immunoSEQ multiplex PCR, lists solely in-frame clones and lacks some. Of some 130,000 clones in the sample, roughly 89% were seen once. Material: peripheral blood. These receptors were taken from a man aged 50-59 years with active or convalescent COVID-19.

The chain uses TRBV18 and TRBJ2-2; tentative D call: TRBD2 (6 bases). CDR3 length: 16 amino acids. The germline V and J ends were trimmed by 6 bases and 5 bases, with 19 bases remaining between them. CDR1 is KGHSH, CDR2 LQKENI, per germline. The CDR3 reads CASSQTRDGGTGELFF. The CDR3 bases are TGTGCCAGCTCCCAAACCAGGGACGGAGGGACCGGGGAGCTGTTTTTT.

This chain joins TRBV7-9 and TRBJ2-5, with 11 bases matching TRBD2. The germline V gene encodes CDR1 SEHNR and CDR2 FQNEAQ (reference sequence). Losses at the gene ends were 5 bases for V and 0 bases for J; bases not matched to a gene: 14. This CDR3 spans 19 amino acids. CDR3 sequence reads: CASSPGSGRDLEYQETQYF. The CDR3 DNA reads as TGTGCCAGCAGCCCCGGTAGCGGGAGGGACTTGGAGTACCAAGAGACCCAGTACTTC.

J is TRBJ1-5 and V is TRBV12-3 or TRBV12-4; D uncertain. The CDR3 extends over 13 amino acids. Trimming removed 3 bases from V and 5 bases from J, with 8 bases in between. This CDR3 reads CASSLGKDQPQHF. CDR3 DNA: TGTGCCAGCAGTTTGGGCAAAGATCAGCCCCAGCATTTT.

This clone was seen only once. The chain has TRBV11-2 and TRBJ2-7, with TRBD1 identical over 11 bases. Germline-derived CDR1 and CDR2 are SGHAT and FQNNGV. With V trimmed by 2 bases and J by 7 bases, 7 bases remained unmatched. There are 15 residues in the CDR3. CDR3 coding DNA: TGTGCCAGCAGCTTAACGGGACAGGGGGTTCGGGAGCAGTACTTC. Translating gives CASSLTGQGVREQYF.

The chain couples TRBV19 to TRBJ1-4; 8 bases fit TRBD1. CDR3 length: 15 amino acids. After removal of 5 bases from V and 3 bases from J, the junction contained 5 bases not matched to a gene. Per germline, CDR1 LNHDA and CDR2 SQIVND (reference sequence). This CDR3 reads CASSADRGPNEKLFF. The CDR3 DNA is TGTGCCAGTAGTGCAGACAGGGGTCCTAATGAAAAACTGTTTTTT.

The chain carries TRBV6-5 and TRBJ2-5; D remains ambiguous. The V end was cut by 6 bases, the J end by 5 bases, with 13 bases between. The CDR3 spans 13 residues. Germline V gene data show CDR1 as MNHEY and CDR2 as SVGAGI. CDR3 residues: CASSPSNYETQYF. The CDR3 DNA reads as TGTGCCAGCAGCCCGAGTAATTATGAGACCCAGTACTTC.

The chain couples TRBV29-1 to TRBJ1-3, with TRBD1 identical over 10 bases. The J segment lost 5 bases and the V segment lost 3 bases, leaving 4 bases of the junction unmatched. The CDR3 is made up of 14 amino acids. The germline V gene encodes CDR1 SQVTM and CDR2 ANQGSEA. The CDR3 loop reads CSVEDRGARNTIYF. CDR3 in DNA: TGCAGCGTTGAGGACAGGGGGGCAAGAAACACCATATATTTT.

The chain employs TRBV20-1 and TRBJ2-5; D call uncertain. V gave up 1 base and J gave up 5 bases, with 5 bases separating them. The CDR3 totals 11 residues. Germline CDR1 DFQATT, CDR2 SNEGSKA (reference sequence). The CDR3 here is CSARAEETQYF. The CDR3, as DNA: TGCAGTGCTAGAGCCGAGGAGACCCAGTACTTC.

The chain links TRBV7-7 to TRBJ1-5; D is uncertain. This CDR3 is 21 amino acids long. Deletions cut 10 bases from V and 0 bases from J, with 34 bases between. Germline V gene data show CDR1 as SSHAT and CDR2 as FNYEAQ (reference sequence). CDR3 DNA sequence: TGTGCCAAACCAGCAGCAGCGGACGAGGCAGGTTCTCATGATAGCAATCAGCCCCAGCATTTT. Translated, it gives CAKPAAADEAGSHDSNQPQHF.

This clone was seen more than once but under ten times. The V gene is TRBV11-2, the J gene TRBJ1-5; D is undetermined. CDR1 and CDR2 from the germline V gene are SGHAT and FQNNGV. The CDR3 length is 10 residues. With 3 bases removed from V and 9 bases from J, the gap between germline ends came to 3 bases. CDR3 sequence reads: CASSFLPQHF. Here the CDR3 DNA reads TGTGCCAGCAGCTTTCTGCCCCAGCATTTT. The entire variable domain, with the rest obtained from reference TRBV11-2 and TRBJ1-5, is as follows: EAGVAQSPRYKIIEKRQSVAFWCNPISGHATLYWYQQILGQGPKLLIQFQNNGVVDDSQLPKDRFSAERLKGVDSTLKIQPAKLEDSAVYLCASSFLPQHFGDGTRLSIL.

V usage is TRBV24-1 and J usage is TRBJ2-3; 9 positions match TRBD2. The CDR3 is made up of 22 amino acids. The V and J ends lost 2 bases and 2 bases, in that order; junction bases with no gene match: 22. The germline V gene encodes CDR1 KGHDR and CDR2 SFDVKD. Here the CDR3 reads CATSDYLREEAPSGTPTDTQYF. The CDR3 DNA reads TGTGCCACCAGTGATTATTTAAGGGAGGAGGCGCCTAGCGGGACGCCCACAGATACGCAGTATTTT.

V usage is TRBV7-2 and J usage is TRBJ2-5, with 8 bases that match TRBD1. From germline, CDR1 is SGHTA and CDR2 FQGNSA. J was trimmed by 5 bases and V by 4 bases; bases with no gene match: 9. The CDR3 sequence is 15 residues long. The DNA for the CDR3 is TGTGCCAGCAGCTCTCCGACAGGGGTGAGGGAGACCCAGTACTTC. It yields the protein CASSSPTGVRETQYF.

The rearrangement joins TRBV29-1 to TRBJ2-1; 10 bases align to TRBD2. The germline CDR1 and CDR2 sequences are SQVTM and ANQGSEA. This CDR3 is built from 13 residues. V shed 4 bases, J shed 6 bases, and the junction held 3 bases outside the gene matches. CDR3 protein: CSVGAGGPNEQFF. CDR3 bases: TGCAGCGTTGGAGCGGGAGGGCCCAATGAGCAGTTCTTC.

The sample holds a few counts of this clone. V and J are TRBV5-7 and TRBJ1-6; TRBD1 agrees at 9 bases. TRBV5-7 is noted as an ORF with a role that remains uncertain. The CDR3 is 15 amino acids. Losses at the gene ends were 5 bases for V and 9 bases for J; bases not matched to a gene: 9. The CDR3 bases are TGTGCCAGCAGGGATGACAGGGGGGAAAGTTCACCCCTCCACTTT. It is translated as CASRDDRGESSPLHF.

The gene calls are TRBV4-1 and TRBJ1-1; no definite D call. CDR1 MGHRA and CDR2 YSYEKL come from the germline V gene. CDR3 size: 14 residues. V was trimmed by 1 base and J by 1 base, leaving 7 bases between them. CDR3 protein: CASSQVEGNTEAFF. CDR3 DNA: TGCGCCAGCAGCCAAGTAGAGGGGAACACTGAAGCTTTCTTT.

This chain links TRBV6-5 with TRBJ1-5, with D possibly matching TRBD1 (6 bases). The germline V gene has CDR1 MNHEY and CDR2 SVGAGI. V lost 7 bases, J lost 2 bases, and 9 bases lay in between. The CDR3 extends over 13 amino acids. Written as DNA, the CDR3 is TGTGCCAGCACCAAGGGGGGCAATCAGCCCCAGCATTTT. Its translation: CASTKGGNQPQHF.

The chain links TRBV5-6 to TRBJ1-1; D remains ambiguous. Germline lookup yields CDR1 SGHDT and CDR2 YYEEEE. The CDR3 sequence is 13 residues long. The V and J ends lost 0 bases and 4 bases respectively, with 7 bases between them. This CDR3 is CASSLVGVTEAFF. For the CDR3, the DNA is TGTGCCAGCAGCTTGGTCGGGGTCACTGAAGCTTTCTTT.

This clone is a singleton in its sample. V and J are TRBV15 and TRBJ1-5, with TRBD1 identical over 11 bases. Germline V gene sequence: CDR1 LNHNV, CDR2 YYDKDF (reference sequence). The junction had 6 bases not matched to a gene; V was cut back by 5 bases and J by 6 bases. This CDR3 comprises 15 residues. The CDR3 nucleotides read TGTGCCACCAGCCCCCGGACAGGGGGCGGTCAGCCCCAGCATTTT. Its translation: CATSPRTGGGQPQHF.

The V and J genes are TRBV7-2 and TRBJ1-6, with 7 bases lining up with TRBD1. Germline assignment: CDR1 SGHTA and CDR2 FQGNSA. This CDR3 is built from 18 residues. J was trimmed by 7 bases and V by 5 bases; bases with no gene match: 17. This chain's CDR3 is CASSRSSGGSGGNSPLHF. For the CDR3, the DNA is TGTGCCAGCAGCCGGAGTAGCGGCGGGTCAGGGGGGAATTCACCCCTCCACTTT. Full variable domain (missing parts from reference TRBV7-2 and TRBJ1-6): GAGVSQSPSNKVTEKGKDVELRCDPISGHTALYWYRQSLGQGLEFLIYFQGNSAPDKSGLPSDRFSAERTGGSVSTLTIQRTQQEDSAVYLCASSRSSGGSGGNSPLHFGNGTRLTVT.

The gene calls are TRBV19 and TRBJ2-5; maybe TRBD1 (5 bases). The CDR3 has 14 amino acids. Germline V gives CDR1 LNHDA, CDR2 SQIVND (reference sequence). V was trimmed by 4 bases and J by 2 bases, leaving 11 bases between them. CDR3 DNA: TGTGCCAGTAGTAAAGGACACGTTCAAGAGACCCAGTACTTC. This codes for CASSKGHVQETQYF.

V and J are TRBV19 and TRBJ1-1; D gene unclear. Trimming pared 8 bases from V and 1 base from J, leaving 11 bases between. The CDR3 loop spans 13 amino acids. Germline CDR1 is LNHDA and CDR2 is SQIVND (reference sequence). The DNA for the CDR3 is TGTGCCAGTCTCCAGGCGGGGAACACTGAAGCTTTCTTT. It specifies CASLQAGNTEAFF.

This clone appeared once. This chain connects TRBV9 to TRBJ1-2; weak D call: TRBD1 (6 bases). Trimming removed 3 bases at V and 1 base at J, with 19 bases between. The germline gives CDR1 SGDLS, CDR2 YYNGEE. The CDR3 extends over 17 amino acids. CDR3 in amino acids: CASSGIRDNLDNYGYTF. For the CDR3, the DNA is TGTGCCAGCAGCGGTATCCGGGACAACTTGGATAACTATGGCTACACCTTC.

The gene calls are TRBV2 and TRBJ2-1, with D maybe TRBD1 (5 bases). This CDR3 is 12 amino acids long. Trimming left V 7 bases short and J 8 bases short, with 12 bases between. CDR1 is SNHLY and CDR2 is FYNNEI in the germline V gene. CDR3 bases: TGTGCCAGCACCGAAGGGGTCGATGAGCAGTTCTTC. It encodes CASTEGVDEQFF.

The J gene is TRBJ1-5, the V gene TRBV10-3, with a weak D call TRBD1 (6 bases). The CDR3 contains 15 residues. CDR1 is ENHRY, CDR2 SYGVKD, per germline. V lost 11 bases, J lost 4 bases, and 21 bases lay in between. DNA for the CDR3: TGTGCCTCCAGACAAACGGGGGGACAAAATCAGCCCCAGCATTTT. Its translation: CASRQTGGQNQPQHF.

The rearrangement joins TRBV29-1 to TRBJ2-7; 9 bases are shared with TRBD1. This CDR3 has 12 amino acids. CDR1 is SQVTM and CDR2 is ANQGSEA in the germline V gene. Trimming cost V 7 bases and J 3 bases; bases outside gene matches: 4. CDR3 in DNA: TGCAGCGGGGACAGGGCGAGCTACGAGCAGTACTTC. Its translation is CSGDRASYEQYF.

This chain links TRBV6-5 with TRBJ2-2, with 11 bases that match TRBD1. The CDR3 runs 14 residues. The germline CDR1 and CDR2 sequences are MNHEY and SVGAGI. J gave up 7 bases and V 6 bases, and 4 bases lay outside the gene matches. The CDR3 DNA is TGTGCCAGCAGAAGGACAGGGGGCCACGGGGAGCTGTTTTTT. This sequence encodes CASRRTGGHGELFF.

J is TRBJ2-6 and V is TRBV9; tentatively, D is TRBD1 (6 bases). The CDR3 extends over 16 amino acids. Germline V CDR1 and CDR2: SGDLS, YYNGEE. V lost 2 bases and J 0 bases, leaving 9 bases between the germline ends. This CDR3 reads CASSVGHNSGANVLTF. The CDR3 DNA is TGTGCCAGCAGCGTGGGACACAACTCTGGGGCCAACGTCCTGACTTTC.